One and the same sample provided the 19 T cell receptor beta chains below, sequenced in a study of T cells in Graves' hyperthyroidism and ophthalmopathy. Amplification yielded TCR beta CDR3 regions, with RNA transcripts as the source. HTBI primers were employed in a first-round RT-PCR of the TCR CDR3. Using its own MiXCR run on the multiplex PCR reads, TCRdb lists one record per CDR3 protein. The sample includes under 350,000 distinct CDR3 sequences, around a fifth of them seen just once. The sequenced material came from blood. The receptor source for this set is a woman in her forties or fifties with Graves' hyperthyroidism.

This clonotype came up many times. CDR3 loop: CASSLDHLINEQFF. In nucleotides, the CDR3 is TGTGCCAGCAGCCTGGACCATCTTATCAATGAGCAGTTCTTC. The J gene is TRBJ2-1, the V gene TRBV12-3 or TRBV12-4; D not certain. This CDR3 is built from 14 residues. V was cut by 6 bases and J by 6 bases, with 15 bases left in between.

This clonotype showed up many times. The chain recombines TRBV11-2 with TRBJ2-2; D is perhaps TRBD1 or TRBD2 (5 bases each). V lost 4 bases, J lost 6 bases, and 18 bases lay in between. The CDR3 is 16 amino acids. Germline lookup yields CDR1 SGHAT and CDR2 FQNNGV. This CDR3 is CASSSTGTAAAGELFF. CDR3 DNA: TGTGCCAGCAGCTCGACCGGGACCGCGGCGGCCGGGGAGCTGTTTTTT.

As for this clonotype: A much larger clone differs from this one at a single base, so this may be a read error. This chain links TRBV4-1 with TRBJ2-2; D unresolved. This CDR3 spans 17 amino acids. Germline V gives CDR1 MGHRA, CDR2 YSYEKL. The CDR3 loop is CASSQGFGPRNTRELFF. The CDR3 nucleotides read TGCGCCAGCAGCCAAGGGTTTGGACCTCGAAACACCAGGGAGCTGTTTTTT.

This clonotype came up a few times. V is TRBV9 and J is TRBJ2-3; possibly TRBD2 for D (6 bases). The CDR3 consists of 16 residues. CDR1 and CDR2 from the germline V gene are SGDLS and YYNGEE. V was cut by 2 bases and J by 11 bases, with 24 bases left in between. This chain's CDR3 is CASSVAGTPTPVLQYF. DNA of the CDR3: TGTGCCAGCAGCGTCGCCGGGACTCCGACTCCCGTATTGCAGTATTTT.

This clonotype was detected many times. The chain is built from TRBV5-1 and TRBJ1-5, with a possible D match to TRBD1 (6 bases). V gave up 2 bases and J gave up 7 bases, with 16 bases separating them. This CDR3 spans 15 amino acids. Germline CDR1 SGHRS, CDR2 YFSETQ. The CDR3, as DNA: TGCGCCAGCAGCTTATCAGGGGAAAGAGGACAGCCCCAGCATTTT. This codes for CASSLSGERGQPQHF. The entire variable domain, with the rest obtained from reference TRBV5-1 and TRBJ1-5, is as follows: KAGVTQTPRYLIKTRGQQVTLSCSPISGHRSVSWYQQTPGQGLQFLFEYFSETQRNKGNFPGRFSGRQFSNSRSEMNVSTLELGDSALYLCASSLSGERGQPQHFGDGTRLSIL.

The chain links TRBV5-1 to TRBJ1-5; D perhaps matches TRBD1 (6 bases). Trimming removed 4 bases at V and 7 bases at J, with 9 bases between. CDR3 size: 12 residues. Germline CDR1 and CDR2: SGHRS and YFSETQ. CDR3 sequence reads: CASSLDSQPQHF. CDR3 nucleotide sequence: TGCGCCAGCAGCCTGGACAGCCAGCCCCAGCATTTT.

This clonotype was counted ten times or more. The V gene is TRBV12-3 or TRBV12-4, the J gene TRBJ2-1, with 7 bases lining up with TRBD2. V lost 7 bases, J lost 7 bases, and 10 bases stayed unmatched. This CDR3 region has 14 residues. In DNA form, the CDR3 reads TGTGCCAGCATTCAAGCGGGACGGGGAAATGAGCAGTTCTTC. Its translation is CASIQAGRGNEQFF.

Only a few counts were recorded for this clonotype. This sequence joins TRBV24-1 and TRBJ1-5; D call uncertain. Per the germline V gene, CDR1 is KGHDR and CDR2 is SFDVKD. V lost 2 bases, J lost 0 bases, and 16 bases lay in between. This CDR3 is 18 amino acids long. This CDR3 is CATSDYSLFTYSNQPQHF. The CDR3 bases are TGTGCCACCAGTGATTACAGTCTTTTCACCTATAGCAATCAGCCCCAGCATTTT.

In this sample, this clonotype turned up many times. This chain connects TRBV12-3 or TRBV12-4 to TRBJ1-1; D remains ambiguous. CDR3 size: 14 residues. Trimming pared 3 bases from V and 2 bases from J, leaving 10 bases between. CDR3: CASSLRGKNTEAFF. CDR3 nucleotide sequence: TGTGCCAGCAGTTTGCGCGGAAAAAACACTGAAGCTTTCTTT.

This clonotype was detected ten times or more. The chain uses TRBV5-1 and TRBJ2-2; 8 bases match TRBD2. The CDR3 length is 15 residues. The germline V gene has CDR1 SGHRS and CDR2 YFSETQ. J was trimmed by 5 bases and V by 4 bases; bases with no gene match: 7. CDR3 bases: TGCGCCAGCAGCCACGGGACTAGACAGACCGGGGAGCTGTTTTTT. Residues: CASSHGTRQTGELFF.

The chain links TRBV29-1 to TRBJ2-2; no definite D call. CDR3 size: 15 residues. CDR1 and CDR2 (germline): SQVTM, ANQGSEA. The V end was cut by 0 bases, the J end by 0 bases, with 8 bases between. CDR3 in amino acids: CSVEDRRTNTGELFF. CDR3 in DNA: TGCAGCGTTGAAGATCGTCGGACGAACACCGGGGAGCTGTTTTTT.

As regards this clonotype: Germline and junction disagree at one end, which may indicate a read error. As DNA, the CDR3 is TGTGCCAGCAGCTTGACGGGACAGGGGGCAAACGAGCAGCACTTC. Translated: CASSLTGQGANEQHF. This rearrangement joins TRBV5-1 to TRBJ2-7, with TRBD1 matching over 12 bases. The V gene's germline CDR1 is SGHRS and CDR2 YFSETQ. This CDR3 has 15 amino acids.

A word on this clonotype: The conserved final phenylalanine or tryptophan is absent from the CDR3, which likely points to a read error. The chain couples TRBV7-9 to TRBJ2-7, with a weak D call TRBD2 (5 bases). Germline loops: CDR1 SEHNR, CDR2 FQNEAQ (reference sequence). V was shortened by 6 bases and J by 3 bases, with 18 bases between the two germline ends. The CDR3 runs to 15 residues. CDR3 nucleotide sequence: TGTGCCAGCAGTCTAGGCCCCGGGAAAATCTACGAGCAGTACCTC. Translated, it gives CASSLGPGKIYEQYL.

This clonotype was observed once. The gene calls are TRBV30 and TRBJ2-2; possibly TRBD1 or TRBD2 for D (5 bases each). The CDR3 totals 14 residues. Germline V gene data show CDR1 as GTSNPN and CDR2 as SVGIG (reference sequence). Trimming shortened V by 2 bases and J by 3 bases, and 10 bases separated the two germline ends. CDR3 bases: TGTGCCTGGAGTTGGGGGAGTTACACCGGGGAGCTGTTTTTT. This sequence encodes CAWSWGSYTGELFF.

There are a few counts of this clonotype. This chain joins TRBV5-1 and TRBJ2-7; D is perhaps TRBD2 (6 bases). Trimming left V 4 bases short and J 6 bases short, with 14 bases between. The CDR3 is 13 residues long. Germline CDR1 and CDR2: SGHRS and YFSETQ. DNA for the CDR3: TGCGCCAGCAGCAGGGACTCGGATTCCGAGCAGTACTTC. Its protein product is CASSRDSDSEQYF.

The V and J genes are TRBV2 and TRBJ2-7; 8 bases agree with TRBD2. CDR3 length: 15 residues. V shed 5 bases and J 2 bases; nucleotides not matched to a gene: 8. CDR1 SNHLY and CDR2 FYNNEI come from the germline V gene. CDR3 protein: CASSLRVAGTYEQYF. CDR3 sequence (DNA): TGTGCCAGCAGTTTACGGGTAGCGGGGACCTACGAGCAGTACTTC.

This clonotype was counted only a few times. V is TRBV6-1 and J is TRBJ1-5; a possible D gene is TRBD1 (5 bases). The CDR3 loop spans 14 amino acids. Germline-derived CDR1 and CDR2 are MNHNS and SASEGT. Trimming took off 6 bases at V and 0 bases at J, with 9 bases between the two ends. CDR3 amino acids: CASRYGTSNQPQHF. The CDR3 DNA reads TGTGCCAGCAGGTACGGGACTAGCAATCAGCCCCAGCATTTT.

This clonotype has a count of ten or more. CDR3 in amino acids: CASSLSSSNQPQHF. CDR3 DNA: TGTGCCAGCAGCCTATCATCAAGCAATCAGCCCCAGCATTTT. V usage is TRBV6-1 and J usage is TRBJ1-5; D not certain. CDR3 length: 14 amino acids. V was cut by 6 bases and J by 1 base, with 10 bases left in between. CDR1 is MNHNS and CDR2 is SASEGT in the germline V gene.

Only a few counts were recorded for this clonotype. The rearrangement links TRBV20-1 to TRBJ2-1, with 11 bases aligning to TRBD2. The CDR3 contains 15 residues. CDR1 DFQATT and CDR2 SNEGSKA come from the germline V gene (reference sequence). Unmatched junction bases numbered 10, after V lost 6 bases and J lost 6 bases. Here the CDR3 DNA reads TGCAGTGCATACTCGGCTAGCGGGAGGTCCAATGAGCAGTTCTTC. It specifies CSAYSASGRSNEQFF.